Following are 26 T cell receptor beta chains from one sample sequenced in a study of cytomegalovirus exposure and HLA in healthy donors. The PCR contained 60 Vbeta and 13 Jbeta primers. Clones were sequenced by immunoSEQ multiplex PCR, and TCRdb holds only the in-frame ones, with some missing. This table holds 150,000 to 200,000 clones, around 79% found once. The sample consisted of PBMCs. All receptors come from a woman between 45 and 65 years old in good health and CMV-seronegative.

The chain carries TRBV2 and TRBJ1-4; D unresolved. The CDR3 covers 15 residues. Looked up from germline, CDR1 is SNHLY and CDR2 is FYNNEI. V was clipped by 1 base and J by 0 bases, with 6 bases between them. The CDR3 here is CASSEGGATNEKLFF. The CDR3 DNA is TGTGCCAGCAGTGAAGGAGGTGCAACTAATGAAAAACTGTTTTTT.

This chain connects TRBV6-6 to TRBJ1-1; a possible D gene is TRBD1 (6 bases). CDR1 and CDR2 (germline): MNHNY, SVGAGI (reference sequence). The CDR3 is made up of 14 amino acids. V dropped 11 bases and J dropped 1 base, with 17 bases sitting between them. As DNA, the CDR3 is TGTGCCTCTAGGCCGGGGGGCCAGAACACTGAAGCTTTCTTT. This translates into CASRPGGQNTEAFF.

The chain couples TRBV6-5 to TRBJ2-2; a weak D match, TRBD2 (6 bases). CDR1 and CDR2 (germline): MNHEY, SVGAGI. This CDR3 has 13 residues. The V gene lost 8 bases and the J gene lost 1 base, with 8 bases spanning the gap. DNA of the CDR3: TGTGCCAGCCGGGACTTGAACACCGGGGAGCTGTTTTTT. It encodes CASRDLNTGELFF.

This clone was counted only a few times. This chain connects TRBV5-1 to TRBJ2-7; D is possibly TRBD2 (6 bases). This CDR3 is built from 15 residues. Looked up from germline, CDR1 is SGHRS and CDR2 is YFSETQ. Trimming removed 4 bases from V and 3 bases from J, with 17 bases in between. The CDR3 coding sequence is TGCGCCAGCAGCCCCGGGACTCTTTACGACTACGAGCAGTACTTC. It specifies CASSPGTLYDYEQYF.

This chain uses TRBV7-2 with TRBJ2-5; weak D call: TRBD2 (5 bases). The CDR3 runs 14 residues. CDR1 SGHTA and CDR2 FQGNSA come from the germline V gene. V lost 4 bases and J 2 bases, leaving 11 bases between the germline ends. The CDR3, as DNA: TGTGCCAGCAGCTCCGAGCCGGGGCAAGAGACCCAGTACTTC. It is translated as CASSSEPGQETQYF.

The chain recombines TRBV18 with TRBJ2-7; tentatively, D is TRBD1 (6 bases). The V gene lost 3 bases and the J gene lost 6 bases, with 15 bases spanning the gap. The CDR3 totals 14 residues. The germline CDR1 and CDR2 sequences are KGHSH and LQKENI. The CDR3 region is CASSPPSTGSEQYF. The CDR3 DNA follows: TGTGCCAGCTCACCCCCGTCGACAGGATCCGAGCAGTACTTC.

The chain couples TRBV5-1 to TRBJ1-2; 7 bases fit TRBD1. The V and J ends lost 5 bases and 8 bases, in that order; junction bases with no gene match: 12. The CDR3 runs 14 residues. Germline CDR1 is SGHRS and CDR2 is YFSETQ. This CDR3 reads CASRRDSMGGGYTF. CDR3 nucleotides: TGCGCCAGCAGACGGGACAGTATGGGTGGCGGCTACACCTTC.

The J gene is TRBJ1-4, the V gene TRBV4-3, with D possibly matching TRBD1 (5 bases). V shed 4 bases and J shed 8 bases, with 11 bases lying between them. The CDR3 runs to 13 residues. Germline CDR1 reads LGHNA; CDR2 reads YSLEER. In nucleotides, the CDR3 is TGCGCCAGCAGCCTCGAGCGGGACGAAAAACTGTTTTTT. It specifies CASSLERDEKLFF.

V and J are TRBV6-1 and TRBJ1-2, with 8 bases fitting TRBD1. This CDR3 is built from 15 residues. The V gene's germline CDR1 is MNHNS and CDR2 SASEGT. V shed 8 bases, J shed 0 bases, and the junction held 8 bases outside the gene matches. CDR3 DNA sequence: TGTGCCAGCTTTTCCCGGGACAGGCCTAACTATGGCTACACCTTC. Residues: CASFSRDRPNYGYTF.

Worth noting for this clone: The sample has other DNA sequences that encode this CDR3 too. V and J are TRBV6-6 and TRBJ2-7; possible D gene TRBD1, 6 bases. The CDR3 has 14 residues. V was cut by 2 bases and J by 2 bases, with 10 bases left in between. In germline, CDR1 is MNHNY, CDR2 SVGAGI (reference sequence). CDR3 amino acids: CASSYGRGPYEQYF. As DNA, the CDR3 is TGTGCCAGCAGTTACGGCAGGGGCCCCTACGAGCAGTACTTC.

In the case of this clone: At one of its ends the junction is not consistent with the germline gene, which may arise from a read error. J is TRBJ1-2 and V is TRBV7-7, with D possibly matching TRBD1 (6 bases). CDR3 length equals 15 residues. Germline V gene lookup returns CDR1 SSHAT and CDR2 FNYEAQ (reference sequence). CDR3 region: CASSPGRGGIYGYTF. In DNA form, the CDR3 reads TGTGCTAGCAGCCCGGGTCGAGGGGGTATCTATGGCTACACCTTC.

This clone was seen only a few times. This rearrangement joins TRBV5-1 to TRBJ1-3; unclear D gene. The V gene lost 4 bases and the J gene lost 4 bases, with 12 bases spanning the gap. In germline, CDR1 is SGHRS, CDR2 YFSETQ. This CDR3 is 14 amino acids long. CDR3 sequence: CASSAYSQGNTIYF. The CDR3, as DNA: TGCGCCAGCAGCGCCTATTCACAGGGAAACACCATATATTTT.

The CDR3 spells CASSLLPGQGFSYEQYF. The CDR3 region has the DNA TGTGCCAGCAGCCTACTACCGGGACAGGGGTTCTCCTACGAGCAGTACTTC. J is TRBJ2-7 and V is TRBV7-2; the match to TRBD1 covers 10 bases. Germline CDR1 reads SGHTA; CDR2 reads FQGNSA. There are 17 residues in the CDR3. The V and J ends lost 5 bases and 0 bases, in that order; junction bases with no gene match: 10.

V is TRBV2 and J is TRBJ2-2; TRBD2 matches at 8 bases. The germline V gene encodes CDR1 SNHLY and CDR2 FYNNEI. This CDR3 comprises 15 residues. V lost 4 bases and J lost 7; bases outside the gene matches: 8. The CDR3 spells CASSGLGGAGGELFF. The DNA for the CDR3 is TGTGCCAGCAGTGGGCTCGGGGGGGCCGGCGGGGAGCTGTTTTTT.

The rearrangement uses TRBV7-2 and TRBJ2-5; D possibly corresponds to TRBD1 (5 bases). The ends were cut back, 5 bases at V and 3 bases at J, with 10 bases in the middle. The germline V gene encodes CDR1 SGHTA and CDR2 FQGNSA. This CDR3 contains 13 residues. CDR3 DNA sequence: TGTGCCAGCAGCCGAGACAGAAAAGAGACCCAGTACTTC. Amino acid sequence: CASSRDRKETQYF.

This sequence joins TRBV5-4 and TRBJ2-7, with a tentative D call TRBD2 (6 bases). Germline V gene lookup returns CDR1 SGHNT and CDR2 YYREEE (reference sequence). V was pared by 0 bases and J by 2 bases, with 15 bases between. The CDR3 contains 16 residues. CDR3 in amino acids: CASSLEAGTATYEQYF. The CDR3 DNA reads TGTGCCAGCAGCTTGGAGGCGGGGACGGCAACCTACGAGCAGTACTTC.

The chain employs TRBV10-3 and TRBJ2-1, with a possible D match to TRBD1 (6 bases). V gave up 10 bases and J gave up 1 base, with 11 bases separating them. Germline V CDR1 and CDR2: ENHRY, SYGVKD. The CDR3 consists of 13 residues. CDR3 bases: TGTGCCACCACACAGGGTTCCTACAATGAGCAGTTCTTC. Translated, it gives CATTQGSYNEQFF.

The rearrangement uses TRBV7-9 and TRBJ2-1, with a weak D call TRBD2 (5 bases). V was trimmed by 1 base and J by 10 bases, leaving 14 bases between them. The CDR3 has 14 amino acids. Germline CDR1 SEHNR, CDR2 FQNEAQ (reference sequence). DNA for the CDR3: TGTGCCAGCAGCTTAGTGGGGTCTGGAGGCGAGCAGTTCTTC. Translated, it gives CASSLVGSGGEQFF. Variable domain in full (rest from reference TRBV7-9 and TRBJ2-1): DTGVSQNPRHKITKRGQNVTFRCDPISEHNRLYWYRQTLGQGPEFLTYFQNEAQLEKSRLLSDRFSAERPKGSFSTLEIQRTEQGDSAMYLCASSLVGSGGEQFFGPGTRLTVL.

The count of this clone is one. This chain uses TRBV7-2 with TRBJ2-3, with 9 bases matching TRBD2. Germline V gene data show CDR1 as SGHTA and CDR2 as FQGNSA. With 5 bases clipped from V and 1 base from J, the junction kept 7 bases outside the gene matches. The CDR3 sequence is 16 residues long. The CDR3 nucleotides are TGTGCCAGCAGCCAACGGCGGGGGGGCGGCACAGATACGCAGTATTTT. Its translation is CASSQRRGGGTDTQYF.

This clone occurred many times. The chain joins TRBV5-4 to TRBJ2-1; 9 positions agree with TRBD2. This CDR3 spans 16 amino acids. The germline CDR1 and CDR2 sequences are SGHNT and YYREEE (reference sequence). V lost 4 bases and J lost 8; bases outside the gene matches: 13. The CDR3 reads CASSLPWAGGPHEQFF. The CDR3 bases are TGTGCCAGCAGCCTTCCCTGGGCGGGAGGGCCCCATGAGCAGTTCTTC.

The chain recombines TRBV13 with TRBJ2-5, with D perhaps TRBD2 (5 bases). CDR1 is PRHDT, CDR2 FYEKMQ, per germline (reference sequence). With 6 bases removed from V and 1 base from J, the gap between germline ends came to 21 bases. This CDR3 spans 17 amino acids. CDR3 in DNA: TGTGCCAGCAGTTCTGCACACGCGGGTCCCGGCCAAGAGACCCAGTACTTC. This codes for CASSSAHAGPGQETQYF.

The V and J genes are TRBV6-4 and TRBJ1-1, with D possibly being TRBD1 (6 bases). The germline gives CDR1 MRHNA, CDR2 SNTAGT. V was clipped by 6 bases and J by 5 bases, with 13 bases between them. This CDR3 is 13 amino acids long. The CDR3 protein is CASRGTQGTEAFF. The CDR3 coding sequence is TGTGCCAGCAGAGGCACACAGGGAACTGAAGCTTTCTTT.

This clone was counted a few times. This chain links TRBV5-1 with TRBJ1-2; no firm D call. The CDR3 has 13 amino acids. Germline-derived CDR1 and CDR2 are SGHRS and YFSETQ. Trimming removed 3 bases from V and 6 bases from J, with 12 bases in between. CDR3 sequence reads: CASSYDGLDGYTF. The CDR3 nucleotides read TGCGCCAGCAGCTACGATGGGCTGGATGGCTACACCTTC.

As DNA, the CDR3 is TGTGCCAGCAGCTTCCGACAGGGAACTAATGAAAAACTGTTTTTT. Translation: CASSFRQGTNEKLFF. This chain joins TRBV7-6 and TRBJ1-4; 7 bases match TRBD1. Trimming removed 3 bases from V and 1 base from J; junction bases left unmatched: 2. CDR3 length equals 15 residues. The germline V gene has CDR1 SGHVS and CDR2 FNYEAQ.

J is TRBJ2-2 and V is TRBV18; weak D call: TRBD2 (7 bases). The V end lost 1 base, the J end lost 2 bases, and 11 bases lay between the germline ends. The CDR3 is made up of 16 amino acids. Germline loops: CDR1 KGHSH, CDR2 LQKENI. CDR3 region: CASSPRRGQNTGELFF. CDR3 sequence (DNA): TGTGCCAGCTCACCACGGCGGGGGCAAAACACCGGGGAGCTGTTTTTT.

The V and J genes are TRBV9 and TRBJ1-4, with D perhaps matching TRBD1 (6 bases). The V end was cut by 3 bases, the J end by 9 bases, with 15 bases between. The CDR3 is 14 residues long. The germline gives CDR1 SGDLS, CDR2 YYNGEE. This chain's CDR3 is CASSEQGASKKLFF. The CDR3 nucleotides are TGTGCCAGCAGCGAACAGGGAGCTAGTAAAAAACTGTTTTTT.